Below, 11 T cell receptor beta chains from the same sample are listed, as sequenced in a study of blood T cells in healthy people across ages. A second PCR, run for about 7 to 11 cycles, used a sample-barcoded 5' primer plus a J-beta primer mix. Each CDR3 protein is one row after TCRdb ran MiXCR on the 5' RACE reads. The sample records some 1,800,000 distinct CDR3 sequences, roughly 43% being singletons. Sequencing was done on a sample of blood. The receptor set was obtained from a human donor in good health.

This clonotype was detected a few times. The V and J genes are TRBV20-1 and TRBJ1-4; D uncertain. The CDR3 contains 13 residues. Germline V gene data show CDR1 as DFQATT and CDR2 as SNEGSKA (reference sequence). With 5 bases removed from V and 2 bases from J, the gap between germline ends came to 9 bases. The CDR3 spells CSASGPTNEKLFF. The CDR3, as DNA: TGCAGTGCTTCGGGCCCTACTAATGAAAAACTGTTTTTT.

This clonotype appeared a few times. This rearrangement joins TRBV20-1 to TRBJ1-6; D might be TRBD1 (5 bases). Germline-derived CDR1 and CDR2 are DFQATT and SNEGSKA (reference sequence). This CDR3 comprises 12 residues. The V gene lost 2 bases and the J gene lost 15 bases, with 14 bases spanning the gap. The CDR3 is CSARWGSGGLHF. For the CDR3, the DNA is TGCAGTGCTAGATGGGGGAGCGGGGGCCTCCACTTT.

The chain combines TRBV7-2 with TRBJ2-4, with 11 bases matching TRBD2. The J call may be incorrect, as the DNA end agrees better with TRBJ2-7. The CDR3 is made up of 14 amino acids. The germline CDR1 and CDR2 sequences are SGHTA and FQGNSA. CDR3 DNA sequence: TGTGCCAGCAAGGGGACTAGCGGTATGTACGAGCAGTACTTC. This codes for CASKGTSGMYEQYF.

As to this clonotype: Just one base apart from a much larger clone, this may be a read error. V and J are TRBV7-2 and TRBJ2-7, with 13 bases lining up with TRBD2. This CDR3 region has 15 residues. The J segment lost 2 bases and the V segment lost 8 bases, leaving 6 bases of the junction unmatched. Germline-derived CDR1 and CDR2 are SGHTA and FQGNSA. CDR3 nucleotide sequence: TGTGCCAGCGGCGTTACTAGCGGGGGGGCCTACGAGCAGTACTTC. Encoded protein: CASGVTSGGAYEQYF.

This clonotype is a singleton in its sample. The chain carries TRBV12-5 and TRBJ1-5, with TRBD1 matching over 8 bases. V dropped 0 bases and J dropped 9; count of bases not matched to a gene: 10. Germline V lookup: CDR1 LGHNT, CDR2 FRNRAP. The CDR3 is 16 amino acids. The chain's CDR3 is CASGLVPGRGPRPQHF. CDR3 nucleotides: TGTGCTAGTGGTTTGGTACCTGGCAGGGGGCCTAGGCCCCAGCATTTT.

The gene calls are TRBV18 and TRBJ1-2, with 10 bases lining up with TRBD1. The germline V gene encodes CDR1 KGHSH and CDR2 LQKENI. Losses at the gene ends were 0 bases for V and 7 bases for J; bases not matched to a gene: 8. This CDR3 spans 16 amino acids. This CDR3 reads CASSPPVPGTGVGYTF. The CDR3 nucleotides read TGTGCCAGCTCACCACCTGTCCCAGGGACAGGGGTTGGCTACACCTTC.

This clonotype was seen repeatedly, ten times or more. V and J are TRBV10-2 and TRBJ1-2; perhaps TRBD1 as D (6 bases). V lost 5 bases to trimming and J lost 3 bases, with 10 bases between them. Germline CDR1 and CDR2: WSHSY and SAAADI. This CDR3 spans 13 amino acids. The CDR3 nucleotides read TGCGCCAGCAGTCCGGCAGGGGACTATGGCTACACCTTC. Translation gives CASSPAGDYGYTF.

The chain couples TRBV6-2 or TRBV6-3 to TRBJ2-1; 9 nucleotides agree with TRBD1. This CDR3 comprises 17 residues. CDR1 and CDR2 (germline): MNHEY, SVGEGT. V shed 2 bases and J 7 bases; nucleotides not matched to a gene: 12. The CDR3: CASSYGVRQGELNEQFF. The CDR3 DNA is TGTGCCAGCAGTTACGGGGTGCGACAGGGGGAGCTGAATGAGCAGTTCTTC.

This clonotype has more than one count but fewer than ten. The genes are TRBV29-1 and TRBJ2-3; D is uncertain. The CDR3 is 14 amino acids. Germline V gives CDR1 SQVTM, CDR2 ANQGSEA. V gave up 7 bases and J gave up 0 bases, with 14 bases separating them. The CDR3 coding sequence is TGCAGCGCCGCCGATTTGGGGAGCACAGATACGCAGTATTTT. Translated: CSAADLGSTDTQYF.

This clonotype was detected once. DNA of the CDR3: TGTGCCACCCTCTCCGGGACTAGCGGGGGAGGTGAGACCCAGTACTTC. This sequence encodes CATLSGTSGGGETQYF. This sequence joins TRBV6-2 or TRBV6-3 and TRBJ2-7, with TRBD2 matching over 14 bases. The better agreement between TRBJ2-5 and the DNA end casts doubt on the J call. This CDR3 comprises 16 residues. CDR1 and CDR2 (germline): MNHEY, SVGEGT.

The chain joins TRBV7-3 to TRBJ2-3; no definite D call. The CDR3 runs to 14 residues. The V gene's germline CDR1 is SGHTA and CDR2 FQGTGA. The germline V and J ends were trimmed by 4 bases and 3 bases, with 11 bases remaining between them. CDR3: CASSSPPSTDTQYF. CDR3 in DNA: TGTGCCAGCAGCTCGCCCCCAAGTACAGATACGCAGTATTTT.